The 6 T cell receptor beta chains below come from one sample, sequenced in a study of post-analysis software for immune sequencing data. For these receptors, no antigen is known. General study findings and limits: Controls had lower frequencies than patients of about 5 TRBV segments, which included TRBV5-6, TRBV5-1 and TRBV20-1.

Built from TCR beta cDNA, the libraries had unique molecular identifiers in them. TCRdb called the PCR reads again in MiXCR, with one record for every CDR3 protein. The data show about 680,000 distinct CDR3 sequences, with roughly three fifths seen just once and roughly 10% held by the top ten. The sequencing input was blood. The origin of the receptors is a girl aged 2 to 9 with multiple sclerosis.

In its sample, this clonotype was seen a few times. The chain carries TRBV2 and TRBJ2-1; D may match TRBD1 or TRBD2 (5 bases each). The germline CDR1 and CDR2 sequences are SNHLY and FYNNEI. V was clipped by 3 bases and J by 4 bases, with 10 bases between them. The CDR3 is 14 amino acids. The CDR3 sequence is CASSDRGGYNEQFF. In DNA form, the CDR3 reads TGTGCCAGCAGTGATCGTGGGGGATACAATGAGCAGTTCTTC.

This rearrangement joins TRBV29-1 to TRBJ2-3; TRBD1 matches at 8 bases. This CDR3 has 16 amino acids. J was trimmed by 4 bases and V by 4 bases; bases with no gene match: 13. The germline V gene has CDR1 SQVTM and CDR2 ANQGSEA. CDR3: CSVGNIRDRLADTQYF. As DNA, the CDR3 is TGCAGCGTTGGGAACATCCGGGACAGGCTGGCAGATACGCAGTATTTT.

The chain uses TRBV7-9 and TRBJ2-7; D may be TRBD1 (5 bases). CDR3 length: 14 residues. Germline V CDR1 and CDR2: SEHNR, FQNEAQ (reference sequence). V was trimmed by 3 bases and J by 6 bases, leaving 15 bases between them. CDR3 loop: CASSLRRVGGEQYF. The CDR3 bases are TGTGCCAGCAGCTTGCGCAGGGTTGGTGGCGAGCAGTACTTC.

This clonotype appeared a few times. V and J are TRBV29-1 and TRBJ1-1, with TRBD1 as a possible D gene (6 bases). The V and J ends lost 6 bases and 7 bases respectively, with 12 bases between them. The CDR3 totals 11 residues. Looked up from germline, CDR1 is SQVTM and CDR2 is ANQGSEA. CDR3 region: CSVRGYDEAFF. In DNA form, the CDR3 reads TGCAGCGTGAGGGGGTATGATGAAGCTTTCTTT.

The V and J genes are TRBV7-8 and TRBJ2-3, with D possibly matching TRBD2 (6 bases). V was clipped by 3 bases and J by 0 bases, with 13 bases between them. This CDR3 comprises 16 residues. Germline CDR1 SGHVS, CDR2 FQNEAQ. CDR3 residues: CASSFRDGTSTDTQYF. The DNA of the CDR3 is TGTGCCAGCAGCTTTCGGGACGGGACTAGCACAGATACGCAGTATTTT.

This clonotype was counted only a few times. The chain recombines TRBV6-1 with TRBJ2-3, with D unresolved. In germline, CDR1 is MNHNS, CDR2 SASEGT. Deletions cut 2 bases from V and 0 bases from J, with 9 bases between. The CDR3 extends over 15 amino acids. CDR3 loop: CASSELGRSTDTQYF. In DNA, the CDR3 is TGTGCCAGCAGTGAACTCGGCCGAAGCACAGATACGCAGTATTTT.